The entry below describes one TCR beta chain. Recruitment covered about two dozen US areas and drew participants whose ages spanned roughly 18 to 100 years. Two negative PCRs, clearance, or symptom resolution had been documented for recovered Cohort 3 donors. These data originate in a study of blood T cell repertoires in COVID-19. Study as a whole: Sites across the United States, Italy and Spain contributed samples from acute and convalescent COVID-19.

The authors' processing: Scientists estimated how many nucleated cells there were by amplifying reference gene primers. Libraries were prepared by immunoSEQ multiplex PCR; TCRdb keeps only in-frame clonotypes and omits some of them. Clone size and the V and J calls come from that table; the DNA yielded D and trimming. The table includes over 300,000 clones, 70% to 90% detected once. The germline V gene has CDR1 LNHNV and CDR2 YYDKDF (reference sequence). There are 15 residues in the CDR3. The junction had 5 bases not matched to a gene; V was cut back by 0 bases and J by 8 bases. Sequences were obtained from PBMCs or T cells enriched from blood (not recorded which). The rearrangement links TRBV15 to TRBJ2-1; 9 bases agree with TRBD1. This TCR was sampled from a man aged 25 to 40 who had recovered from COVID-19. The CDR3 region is CATSRDLGQGDEQFF. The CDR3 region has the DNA TGTGCCACCAGCAGAGATTTGGGACAGGGCGATGAGCAGTTCTTC.